The rows below give T cell receptor beta chains drawn from one sample of a study of neurological immune-mediated disorders. A single record per CDR3 protein comes from TCRdb applying MiXCR to the 5' RACE reads. The sample has 50,000 or so distinct CDR3 sequences; around 3.1% are singletons. Sequencing input: PBMCs. The receptors here all came from a man in his forties with multiple sclerosis. Both conserved end residues are part of each CDR3. A D gene is named only where the DNA matches it firmly. The size of a clone is reported for some rows only, either as once, few or many, or as a class for expanded clones.

D,J,length,size,V,DNA,CDR3
TRBD1,TRBJ1-1,16,many,TRBV5-1,TGCGCCAGCAGCTTCGCAGGGGGTCTCATGAACACTGAAGCTTTCTTT,CASSFAGGLMNTEAFF
-,TRBJ1-2,14,many,TRBV12-3/TRBV12-4,TGTGCCAGCAGGGGGGAGGGGTTCCCCTATGGCTACACCTTC,CASRGEGFPYGYTF
TRBD2,TRBJ2-3,14,many,TRBV20-1,TGCAGTGCTAGTCCGGGGGGAGGGACAGATACGCAGTATTTT,CSASPGGGTDTQYF
TRBD1,TRBJ2-1,15,many,TRBV7-9,TGTGCCAGCAGCTTAGGGGGACAGGGGGCATCTGAGCAGTTCTTC,CASSLGGQGASEQFF
-,TRBJ1-5,16,-,TRBV18,TGTGCCAGCTCACCACAAGCAGGGCCAGATAGGGGACCCCAGCATTTT,CASSPQAGPDRGPQHF
-,TRBJ2-7,13,-,TRBV2,TGTGACAGCGGATCCGGGACAACCTACGAGCAGTACTTC,CDSGSGTTYEQYF
-,TRBJ1-5,16,many,TRBV4-1,TGCGCCAGCAGCCCTCAAGGCGGATATAGCAATCAGCCCCAGCATTTT,CASSPQGGYSNQPQHF
-,TRBJ2-6,15,once,TRBV10-3,TGTGCCATCAGTTTATCCGGGTCTGGGGCCAACGTCCTGACTTTC,CAISLSGSGANVLTF
-,TRBJ2-3,15,many,TRBV29-1,TGCAGCGTTGAAGATCCCGGGGTCGGCACAGATACGCAGTATTTT,CSVEDPGVGTDTQYF
-,TRBJ1-5,12,many,TRBV20-1,TGCAGTGTTTCCGGGGAGAATCAGCCCCAGCATTTT,CSVSGENQPQHF
TRBD2,TRBJ2-1,15,many,TRBV20-1,TGCAGTGCTAAGGGACTAGCGGCCTCGTACAATGAGCAGTTCTTC,CSAKGLAASYNEQFF
-,TRBJ2-2,15,many,TRBV7-9,TGTGCCAGCAGCGAACAGGGTGGGGTCGGCGGGGAGCTGTTTTTT,CASSEQGGVGGELFF
-,TRBJ2-7,15,many,TRBV6-6,TGTGCCAGCAGTTACTCAGCAGGGGTGGGTGCCGAGCAGTACTTC,CASSYSAGVGAEQYF
-,TRBJ1-2,14,many,TRBV20-1,TGCAGTGCTAGAGAAAAACAGGGTGACTATGGCTACACCTTC,CSAREKQGDYGYTF
-,TRBJ1-6,16,many,TRBV20-1,TGCAGTGCTAGAGATGGCTTGAGCTCCTATAATTCACCCCTCCACTTT,CSARDGLSSYNSPLHF
-,TRBJ2-7,15,many,TRBV7-9,TGTGCCAGCAGCTTAGCAGACGTCAGCTCCTACGAGCAGTACTTC,CASSLADVSSYEQYF
-,TRBJ2-7,13,many,TRBV7-2,TGTGCCAGCAGCCGGGCTGGCGGCTACGAGCAGTACTTC,CASSRAGGYEQYF
TRBD2,TRBJ2-7,16,-,TRBV9,TGTGCCAGCAGCCTCTCCCAAGGTAGCGGGGCCGGGGAGCAGTACTTC,CASSLSQGSGAGEQYF
TRBD1,TRBJ1-5,16,many,TRBV24-1,TGTGCCACCAGTGATTCAGGGGGTTGGGGCAATCAGCCCCAGAATTTT,CATSDSGGWGNQPQNF
-,TRBJ2-7,13,many,TRBV20-1,TGCAGTGCCGCGGGCCTCAAAGACTACGAGCAGTACTTC,CSAAGLKDYEQYF
TRBD1,TRBJ1-5,15,many,TRBV10-3,TGTGCCATCAGTCCGACAGGGAACATCAATCAGCCCCAGAATTTT,CAISPTGNINQPQNF
TRBD1,TRBJ2-3,16,many,TRBV7-2,TGTGCCAGCAGCGGACAGGGGGTTTGGCGCACAGATACGCAGTATTTT,CASSGQGVWRTDTQYF
TRBD1,TRBJ2-2,16,many,TRBV5-1,TGCGCCAGCAGCCCAGGGACAGGGGGAAACACCGGGGAGCTGTTTTTT,CASSPGTGGNTGELFF
-,TRBJ1-2,12,many,TRBV20-1,TGCAGTGCGTCGGGGGAGGGCTATGGCTACACCTTC,CSASGEGYGYTF
-,TRBJ1-5,13,many,TRBV5-1,TGCGCCAGCAGCTTCGGGCCGGAGCAGCCCCAGCATTTT,CASSFGPEQPQHF
TRBD1,TRBJ1-5,18,few,TRBV6-5,TGTGCCAGCAGCTTTACCGGGACAGCCCTGGAGGGGAATCAGCCCCAGCATTTT,CASSFTGTALEGNQPQHF
-,TRBJ1-5,13,many,TRBV10-3,TGTGCCATCAGTGGAGGATTCAATCAGCCCCAGAATTTT,CAISGGFNQPQNF
-,TRBJ1-5,15,many,TRBV5-6,TGTGCCAGCAGCTTGGGCGATAATAGCAATCAGCCCCAGCATTTT,CASSLGDNSNQPQHF
-,TRBJ1-1,14,many,TRBV12-3/TRBV12-4,TGTGCCAGCAGTTTAACACAGATGAACACTGAAGCTTTCTTT,CASSLTQMNTEAFF
TRBD2,TRBJ2-1,16,many,TRBV12-3/TRBV12-4,TGTGCCATCGAACTAGCGGGGGGCAGCTCCTACAATGAGCAGTTCTTC,CAIELAGGSSYNEQFF